This T cell receptor (beta chain) originates from a study of T cell repertoires in cytomegalovirus infection. TCRdb independently ran MiXCR on the reads; one entry per CDR3 protein. Of 500,000 to 600,000 distinct CDR3 sequences in the sample, approximately 15% were seen once. In germline, CDR1 is SEHNR, CDR2 FQNEAQ (reference sequence). V trimming: 5 bases; J trimming: 4 bases; junction bases outside the gene matches: 10. The CDR3 has 15 amino acids. Study results and caveats: Based on cumulative public TCR beta family frequency, carriers of CMV plus the relevant HLA were identified. CMV-specific TCR beta clonotypes restricted by HLA-C dominated the ex vivo response.

As concerns this clonotype: The target antigen is unknown.

Specimen: CD8+ T cells from PBMCs. The rearrangement joins TRBV7-9 to TRBJ1-2; TRBD1 matches 7 bases. The source is a human donor in good health (CMV status not recorded). Some clones in this sample may be carry-over from other donors' samples. The CDR3 coding sequence is TGTGCCAGCAGCCCTCGACAGGGCCAGGCCTATGGCTACACCTTC. Its protein is CASSPRQGQAYGYTF.